These 21 T cell receptor beta chains came from one sample sequenced in a study of spatial heterogeneity in lung cancer. One entry per CDR3 protein results from TCRdb running MiXCR on the 5' RACE reads. The sample lists 2,500 to 3,500 distinct CDR3 sequences, over 9% occurring once. The time point: sample taken at primary tumor resection. These receptors lack a known antigen. Study-level findings and limits: In tumors, expanded intratumoral alpha and beta TCR counts tracked mutation counts.

Sequenced here: lung tumor tissue, sampled at surgery. These receptors originate from a female donor with early-stage non-small cell lung cancer.

This clonotype is medium-sized. The chain combines TRBV29-1 with TRBJ1-4, with unresolved D. The V gene lost 5 bases and the J gene lost 0 bases, with 7 bases spanning the gap. This CDR3 is 13 amino acids long. CDR1 and CDR2 (germline): SQVTM, ANQGSEA. CDR3 residues: CSVCRATNEKLFF. The DNA for the CDR3 is TGCAGCGTTTGTCGGGCAACTAATGAAAAACTGTTTTTT.

This clonotype is termed medium-sized. The rearrangement links TRBV5-1 to TRBJ1-5; D is uncertain. V lost 0 bases to trimming and J lost 4 bases, with 5 bases between them. Germline assignment: CDR1 SGHRS and CDR2 YFSETQ. The CDR3 loop spans 13 amino acids. CDR3 region: CASSLGENQPQHF. CDR3 nucleotide sequence: TGCGCCAGCAGCTTGGGAGAGAATCAGCCCCAGCATTTT.

This chain uses TRBV10-3 with TRBJ2-7, with D possibly being TRBD2 (5 bases). The CDR3 spans 13 residues. The V end was cut by 6 bases, the J end by 6 bases, with 15 bases between. The germline V gene has CDR1 ENHRY and CDR2 SYGVKD. The CDR3 DNA is TGTGCCATCAGCGAGCTGGCAGGAGGCGAGCAGTACTTC. This gives the protein CAISELAGGEQYF.

This clonotype was picked up many times. The chain couples TRBV15 to TRBJ2-1; 10 positions match TRBD1. V trimming: 1 base; J trimming: 2 bases; junction bases outside the gene matches: 2. This CDR3 region has 16 residues. Germline assignment: CDR1 LNHNV and CDR2 YYDKDF (reference sequence). The CDR3 DNA sequence: TGTGCCACCAGCAGAGGGGACAGGGGAACCTACAATGAGCAGTTCTTC. Residues: CATSRGDRGTYNEQFF.

The rearrangement joins TRBV7-3 to TRBJ2-3; D remains ambiguous. Deletions cut 5 bases from V and 0 bases from J, with 6 bases between. Germline CDR1 is SGHTA and CDR2 is FQGTGA. The CDR3 runs to 13 residues. CDR3 region: CASSPTSTDTQYF. The CDR3 nucleotides read TGTGCCAGCAGCCCGACTAGCACAGATACGCAGTATTTT.

By share, this clonotype ranks as medium-sized. The chain recombines TRBV28 with TRBJ2-2; 9 bases align to TRBD1. V shed 7 bases, J shed 4 bases, and the junction held 4 bases outside the gene matches. The CDR3 is 14 residues long. CDR1 and CDR2 from the germline V gene are MDHEN and SYDVKM. The CDR3, as DNA: TGTGCCAGCATTACAGGGGGCGTCACCGGGGAGCTGTTTTTT. Its translation is CASITGGVTGELFF. Variable domain in full (rest from reference TRBV28 and TRBJ2-2): DVKVTQSSRYLVKRTGEKVFLECVQDMDHENMFWYRQDPGLGLRLIYFSYDVKMKEKGDIPEGYSVSREKKERFSLILESASTNQTSMYLCASITGGVTGELFFGEGSRLTVL.

By share, this clonotype ranks as medium-sized (0.01 to 0.1%). The V and J genes are TRBV7-2 and TRBJ2-4, with 9 positions matching TRBD1. Germline V gene data show CDR1 as SGHTA and CDR2 as FQGNSA. This CDR3 has 17 residues. J was trimmed by 0 bases and V by 1 base; bases with no gene match: 4. The CDR3 is CASSLVDRGVAKNIQYF. For the CDR3, the DNA is TGTGCCAGCAGCTTAGTCGACAGGGGGGTAGCCAAAAACATTCAGTACTTC. Looking up the rest from reference TRBV7-2 and TRBJ2-4 gives the full variable domain: GAGVSQSPSNKVTEKGKDVELRCDPISGHTALYWYRQSLGQGLEFLIYFQGNSAPDKSGLPSDRFSAERTGGSVSTLTIQRTQQEDSAVYLCASSLVDRGVAKNIQYFGAGTRLSVL.

Regarding this clonotype: A read error is possible here, since a much larger clone lies one base away. The J gene is TRBJ2-1, the V gene TRBV6-6; no definite D call. In germline, CDR1 is MNHNY, CDR2 SVGAGI (reference sequence). The CDR3 is 11 residues long. The germline V and J ends were trimmed by 5 bases and 11 bases, with 10 bases remaining between them. The CDR3 sequence is CASSTLNKQFF. The CDR3 nucleotides read TGTGCCAGCAGTACCCTAAATAAGCAGTTCTTC.

By sample fraction, this clonotype is medium-sized. This chain uses TRBV18 with TRBJ2-6, with 7 nucleotides matching TRBD1. The germline CDR1 and CDR2 sequences are KGHSH and LQKENI. The CDR3 sequence is 19 residues long. V dropped 0 bases and J dropped 0; count of bases not matched to a gene: 8. The CDR3 sequence: CASSPPTGQRSSGANVLTF. The CDR3 DNA follows: TGTGCCAGCTCACCACCAACGGGACAGAGAAGCTCTGGGGCCAACGTCCTGACTTTC. The whole variable domain, remainder taken from reference TRBV18 and TRBJ2-6, is NAGVMQNPRHLVRRRGQEARLRCSPMKGHSHVYWYRQLPEEGLKFMVYLQKENIIDESGMPKERFSAEFPKEGPSILRIQQVVRGDSAAYFCASSPPTGQRSSGANVLTFGAGSRLTVL.

This clonotype is classed as medium-sized. The chain has TRBV6-6 and TRBJ2-3; TRBD1 aligns across 8 bases. CDR3 length: 16 amino acids. CDR1 and CDR2 from the germline V gene are MNHNY and SVGAGI (reference sequence). With 0 bases clipped from V and 1 base from J, the junction kept 3 bases outside the gene matches. The CDR3: CASSYSGTGGTDTQYF. In DNA, the CDR3 is TGTGCCAGCAGTTACTCCGGGACAGGAGGCACAGATACGCAGTATTTT.

The rearrangement joins TRBV9 to TRBJ2-3; D may be TRBD1 or TRBD2 (5 bases each). Trimming shortened V by 6 bases and J by 6 bases, and 17 bases separated the two germline ends. There are 14 residues in the CDR3. Per germline, CDR1 SGDLS and CDR2 YYNGEE. The CDR3 spells CASNERDLVDTQYF. DNA for the CDR3: TGTGCCAGCAACGAACGGGACCTCGTGGATACGCAGTATTTT.

This clonotype was picked up many times. The chain uses TRBV19 and TRBJ2-2; D possibly corresponds to TRBD1 (6 bases). Trimming took 5 bases from V and 2 from J, leaving 9 bases between them. The CDR3 sequence is 14 residues long. Germline V gene lookup returns CDR1 LNHDA and CDR2 SQIVND (reference sequence). The CDR3 sequence is CASSLDRNTGELFF. CDR3 coding DNA: TGTGCCAGTAGTCTGGACAGAAACACCGGGGAGCTGTTTTTT.

Comment on this clonotype: The junction differs from germline at one of its ends, possibly a read error. The chain carries TRBV10-3 and TRBJ1-4; D is possibly TRBD1 (5 bases). The CDR3 extends over 16 amino acids. The germline CDR1 and CDR2 sequences are ENHRY and SYGVKD. CDR3 sequence reads: CAISESAPGRGNEKLF. The CDR3 nucleotides are TGTGCCATCAGTGAAAGTGCTCCGGGACGGGGAAATGAAAAACTGTTT.

This clonotype is medium-sized by share. The V gene is TRBV5-1, the J gene TRBJ2-1, with D maybe TRBD2 (6 bases). From germline, CDR1 is SGHRS and CDR2 YFSETQ. The germline V and J ends were trimmed by 0 bases and 3 bases, with 13 bases remaining between them. The CDR3 loop spans 16 amino acids. CDR3 loop: CASSLGPPGSYNEQFF. CDR3 nucleotide sequence: TGCGCCAGCAGCTTGGGCCCACCCGGGAGCTACAATGAGCAGTTCTTC.

The genes are TRBV5-1 and TRBJ2-7; 7 bases line up with TRBD1. CDR1 is SGHRS, CDR2 YFSETQ, per germline. V lost 0 bases to trimming and J lost 0 bases; unmatched junction nucleotides: 3. This CDR3 spans 15 amino acids. The CDR3 DNA sequence: TGCGCCAGCAGCTTGGGGCCAGGGGGCTCCTACGAGCAGTACTTC. As protein: CASSLGPGGSYEQYF.

Judged by abundance, this clonotype is large. This chain joins TRBV28 and TRBJ2-7, with no clear D. The CDR3 covers 14 residues. The V gene lost 4 bases and the J gene lost 0 bases, with 10 bases spanning the gap. Germline CDR1 reads MDHEN; CDR2 reads SYDVKM. The CDR3 protein is CASSSPHNSYEQYV. For the CDR3, the DNA is TGTGCCAGCAGTTCGCCACATAACTCCTACGAGCAGTACGTC.

This clonotype showed up many times. V and J are TRBV25-1 and TRBJ1-6, with D unclear. Germline CDR1 is MGHDK and CDR2 is SYGVNS. The CDR3 contains 13 residues. Trimming removed 1 base at V and 14 bases at J, with 12 bases between. The CDR3 sequence: CASSESTPQTLHF. Here the CDR3 DNA reads TGTGCCAGCAGTGAATCCACGCCACAAACCCTCCACTTT.

This clonotype is medium-sized within its sample. V usage is TRBV30 and J usage is TRBJ2-1; D gene unclear. The CDR3 length is 14 residues. Looked up from germline, CDR1 is GTSNPN and CDR2 is SVGIG (reference sequence). V lost 4 bases and J lost 0, with 10 bases in between. The CDR3 loop reads CAWTRLYSYNEQFF. The CDR3, as DNA: TGTGCCTGGACTCGGTTATACTCCTACAATGAGCAGTTCTTC.

This clonotype is deemed medium-sized. The chain joins TRBV27 to TRBJ2-3; a possible D gene is TRBD1 (6 bases). The CDR3 has 14 amino acids. Per germline, CDR1 MNHEY and CDR2 SMNVEV (reference sequence). Trimming cost V 4 bases and J 3 bases, with 11 bases left between them. The CDR3 here is CASSSPRGTDTQYF. CDR3 DNA: TGTGCCAGCAGTTCTCCGAGGGGGACAGATACGCAGTATTTT.

In this sample, this clonotype is medium-sized. The chain joins TRBV7-2 to TRBJ2-2, with D unclear. V was trimmed by 4 bases and J by 1 base, leaving 10 bases between them. The germline gives CDR1 SGHTA, CDR2 FQGNSA. This CDR3 comprises 15 residues. The chain's CDR3 is CASSSIILNTGELFF. The CDR3, as DNA: TGTGCCAGCAGCTCTATCATACTGAACACCGGGGAGCTGTTTTTT.

The gene calls are TRBV6-6 and TRBJ1-4; tentative D call: TRBD1 (6 bases). V was cut by 7 bases and J by 6 bases, with 18 bases left in between. This CDR3 region has 15 residues. From germline, CDR1 is MNHNY and CDR2 SVGAGI (reference sequence). The DNA of the CDR3 is TGTGCCAGCAACCGACTCAGGGGAGGCGATGAAAAACTGTTTTTT. Translation: CASNRLRGGDEKLFF.